The clone carrying this TCR beta chain occurred a few times. The data were obtained in a study of T-cell reconstitution after alpha-beta-depleted transplantation in children. The library targeted TCRbeta and was prepared with unique molecular identifiers. TCRdb processed the PCR reads anew with MiXCR; each CDR3 protein has one entry. The sample lists roughly 500,000 distinct CDR3 sequences, about 30% occurring once. This TCR came from a human donor who donated a stem cell graft to a child with aplastic anemia. The material sequenced was PBMCs from the stem cell graft donor, taken from the stem cell graft.

The CDR3 DNA reads TGCAGTGCTAGAGATCTGTTGGATACGGGGCCCATCCCCACAGATACGCAGTATTTT. Translation: CSARDLLDTGPIPTDTQYF. The rearrangement links TRBV20-1 to TRBJ2-3; D possibly matches TRBD1 or TRBD2 (5 bases each). The ends were cut back, 0 bases at V and 2 bases at J, with 24 bases in the middle. CDR3 length: 19 amino acids. The germline V gene encodes CDR1 DFQATT and CDR2 SNEGSKA (reference sequence).